The source of this TCR beta chain is a study of CD8+ T cells in alopecia areata (dated by TCRdb to between 2017 and 2018). About the investigation overall: The treated patients took part in an open-label pilot trial in which moderate-to-severe alopecia areata was treated with oral tofacitinib at 5 to 10 mg twice daily. In humans, TCRbeta sequencing was performed on scalp tissue and on sorted CD4+ and CD8+ peripheral blood T cells from healthy controls and from patients with patchy or totalis/universalis alopecia areata. Tofacitinib was administered for 6 to 18 months, and 6 months of follow-up off drug were then conducted to assess delayed response and recurrence. Scalp clonality was compared among normal scalp (n=4), patchy alopecia areata scalp (n=8), and alopecia totalis/universalis scalp (n=8). The study used high-throughput TCRbeta sequencing to examine T cell clonal expansion in alopecia areata, in both the C3H/HeJ mouse model and human patients. Biopsies were taken from tofacitinib-treated patients at baseline and at 4 and 24 weeks of treatment, and a later scalp biopsy was taken in several of the tofacitinib-treated patients. In treated patients, disease severity was measured using the SALT score, which gives the percentage of scalp surface area affected. immunoSEQ multiplex PCR using 35 Vbeta forward primers and 13 Jbeta reverse primers was used to amplify TCRbeta CDR3 regions. RNA came from the PAXgene miRNA kit for fixed scalp, the miRNeasy kit for PBMCs, and the RNeasy kit for mouse skin.

Of note for this clone: The antigen this receptor binds is unknown. No base qualities exist here, and no much larger clone lies one base off it.

Here is what the overall study found, with its caveats: During tofacitinib treatment, many expanded lesional clones remained in scalp and blood, and this persistence may partly explain relapse after treatment is stopped. Tofacitinib significantly decreased scalp clonality and the number of expanded CD8+ clones among the top 100 scalp clones. Compared with mice, TCR sequences shared between patients were less clear, possibly partly because of HLA diversity across the patient population. Lesional scalp, especially in alopecia totalis/universalis, showed higher clonality and more expanded CD8+ clones than normal scalp, suggesting antigenic drive. Scalp TCR repertoire analysis is complicated because resident alphabeta T cells in normal human skin are also sequenced, whereas mouse skin is dominated by gammadelta T cells. The treated cohort was small, with a single nonresponder, so links between baseline CD8+ expansion and response need larger studies.

Libraries were constructed by the immunoSEQ multiplex PCR assay. RNA was extracted from all samples and reverse transcribed into cDNA as template for TCR sequencing. SuperScript III was used to make first-strand cDNA, primed with a 2:1 mix of oligo-dT and random hexamers. Amplification bias was assessed with a synthetic immune receptor repertoire, and residual bias was removed computationally. The authors processed their data as follows. Raw reads were preprocessed to remove errors, and CDR3 was defined according to IMGT conventions as the region from the conserved cysteine to phenylalanine. Clonality was computed as 1 minus the Shannon entropy, with the entropy normalized by log2 of the number of productive unique TCRs. Scalp TCRbeta sequences were cross-referenced with sorted blood CD4 and CD8 repertoires so that the CD4 or CD8 identity of scalp clones could be inferred. TCRdb obtained this table from immuneACCESS and retained in-frame rearrangements with V and J assigned. These tables miss some clones; where compared with another copy, unresolved V genes account for less than half of the shortfall, and the remainder is unexplained. V, J and clone size were drawn from that table, and D and trimming were deduced from the DNA. Counted in this sample were approximately 220,000 clones; more than 30% of them appeared once. 0.4% to 0.55% of the sample is taken by the ten largest.

In light of the paper, this sample's treatment or condition label describes: oral pan-JAK inhibitor, 5-10 mg twice daily. From alopecia areata patients, peripheral blood was collected along with lesional scalp punch biopsies. PBMCs were separated by density centrifugation and stained for CD3, CD4 and CD8, after which CD4+ and CD8+ T cells were sorted on a FACSAria. V is reduced by 5 bases and J by 8 bases, leaving a spacing of 15 bases between them. The CDR3, from cysteine to phenylalanine, totals 14 residues. Here the CDR3 DNA is all that survives: 42 bases in frame from base 1. Taken from the germline V gene (reference sequence), the CDR1 and CDR2 loops are MNHNY and SVGAGI.

The V gene is TRBV6-6 and the J gene is TRBJ2-2; the D call is tentative, TRBD1 or TRBD2, as each matches 5 bases. The sample consisted of CD4+ T cells sorted from blood, taken at approximately week 34, from a patient treated with tofacitinib. The TCR originated in a human donor with alopecia areata. The CDR3 region has the sequence CASSTGTSSGELFF. The DNA sequence is as follows: TGTGCCAGCAGTACCGGGACCTCGTCAGGGGAGCTGTTTTTT.